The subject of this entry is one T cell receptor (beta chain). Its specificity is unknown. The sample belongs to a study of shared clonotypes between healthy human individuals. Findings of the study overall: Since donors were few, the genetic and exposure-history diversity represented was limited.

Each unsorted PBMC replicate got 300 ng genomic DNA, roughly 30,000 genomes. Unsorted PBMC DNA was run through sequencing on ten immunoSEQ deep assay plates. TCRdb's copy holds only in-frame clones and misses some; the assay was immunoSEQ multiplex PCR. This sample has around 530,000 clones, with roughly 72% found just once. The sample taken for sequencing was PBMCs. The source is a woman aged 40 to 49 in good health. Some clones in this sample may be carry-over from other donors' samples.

The CDR3 is CASSDRGVSTDTQYF. In nucleotides, the CDR3 is TGCGCCAGCAGTGACCGGGGGGTAAGCACAGATACGCAGTATTTT. The chain uses TRBV10-1 and TRBJ2-3; TRBD2 matches 7 bases. The CDR3 is made up of 15 amino acids. CDR1 WNHNN and CDR2 SYGVQD come from the germline V gene (reference sequence). Trimming cost V 3 bases and J 0 bases; bases outside gene matches: 3.